What follows describes a single TCR beta chain. This table comes from immunoSEQ multiplex PCR, and its TCRdb copy is limited to in-frame clones, with some not included. Here the sample spans around 50,000 clones, around 87% being singletons. The germline V gene encodes CDR1 MDHEN and CDR2 SYDVKM. Trimming took 2 bases from V and 0 from J, leaving 13 bases between them. The CDR3 runs 16 residues. This record belongs to a study of T cell changes during pregnancy in multiple sclerosis. What was sequenced was peripheral blood from another person, used as feeder cells. V and J are TRBV28 and TRBJ1-2; unclear D gene. The source is a human donor whose cells served as feeder cells for cultures in a pregnancy study. The CDR3 loop reads CASSLLVGGSNYGYTF. The CDR3, as DNA: TGTGCCAGCAGTTTACTGGTTGGCGGATCTAACTATGGCTACACCTTC.